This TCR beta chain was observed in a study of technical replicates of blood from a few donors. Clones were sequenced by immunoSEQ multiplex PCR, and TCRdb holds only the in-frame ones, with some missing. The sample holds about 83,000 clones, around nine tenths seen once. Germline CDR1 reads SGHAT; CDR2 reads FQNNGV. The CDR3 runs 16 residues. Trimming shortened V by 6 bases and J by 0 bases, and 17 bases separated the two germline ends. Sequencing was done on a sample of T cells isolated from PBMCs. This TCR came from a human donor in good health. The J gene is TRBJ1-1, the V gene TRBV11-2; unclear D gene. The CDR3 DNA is TGTGCCAGCAGTTCCACACCGGGGTCGATGAACACTGAAGCTTTCTTT. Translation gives CASSSTPGSMNTEAFF.